Listed below are T cell receptor beta chains from one sample, sequenced in a study of T cell responses to AZD1222 COVID-19 vaccine. Assay used: immunoSEQ multiplex PCR; TCRdb lists only in-frame clones, some missing. Of about 130,000 clones in the sample, approximately 90% were seen once. Sequenced here: peripheral blood, sampled on day 0 of AZD1222 vaccination. All receptors come from an adult in good health. Each CDR3 is given with its conserved first and last residue. The D gene is left open where the match is weak. Size values are once, few and many counts, or a class for expanded clones, and some rows have none.

d_call: -; v_call: TRBV4-1; j_call: TRBJ1-2; clone_size: -; cdr3_nt: TGCGCCAGCAGCCAAGAACCTCCGGGACGTCTAAACTATGGCTACACCTTC; cdr3_aa: CASSQEPPGRLNYGYTF
d_call: TRBD1; v_call: TRBV2; j_call: TRBJ1-2; clone_size: -; cdr3_nt: TGTGCCAGCAGTGGACAGGGCACCGACTATGGCTACACCTTC; cdr3_aa: CASSGQGTDYGYTF
d_call: -; v_call: TRBV28; j_call: TRBJ1-6; clone_size: -; cdr3_nt: TGTGCCAGCAGTGTTAATTCACCCCTCCACTTT; cdr3_aa: CASSVNSPLHF
d_call: -; v_call: TRBV6-4; j_call: TRBJ1-6; clone_size: few; cdr3_nt: TGTGCCAGCGGACAGTCTTATAATTCACCCCTCCACTTT; cdr3_aa: CASGQSYNSPLHF
d_call: -; v_call: TRBV27; j_call: TRBJ1-2; clone_size: -; cdr3_nt: TGTGCCAGCAGTTCCTATAAGGGAGCTATGCCTGGCTACACCTTC; cdr3_aa: CASSSYKGAMPGYTF
d_call: -; v_call: TRBV13; j_call: TRBJ1-1; clone_size: -; cdr3_nt: TGTGCCAGCAGCTTTAGGGGTTTGAACACTGAAGCTTTCTTT; cdr3_aa: CASSFRGLNTEAFF
d_call: TRBD2; v_call: TRBV2; j_call: TRBJ2-1; clone_size: -; cdr3_nt: TGTGCCAGCAGGACGACTAGCCAGCAGTTCTTC; cdr3_aa: CASRTTSQQFF
d_call: -; v_call: TRBV15; j_call: TRBJ2-7; clone_size: -; cdr3_nt: TGTGCCACCAGCAGAGACAGGGGGGTCTCCTACGAGCAGTACTTC; cdr3_aa: CATSRDRGVSYEQYF
d_call: -; v_call: TRBV6-5; j_call: TRBJ1-1; clone_size: -; cdr3_nt: TGTGCCAGCAGTTACGGAGCTGGAGGTTGGACTGAAGCTTTCTTT; cdr3_aa: CASSYGAGGWTEAFF
d_call: -; v_call: TRBV5-4; j_call: TRBJ1-2; clone_size: -; cdr3_nt: TGTGCCAGCACGCTAGGGAGGGGAACAGGCGGCTACACCTTC; cdr3_aa: CASTLGRGTGGYTF
d_call: -; v_call: TRBV12-5; j_call: TRBJ1-5; clone_size: -; cdr3_nt: TGTGCTAGTGGTCGGGACACCGTAGCGCATCAGCCCCAGCATTTT; cdr3_aa: CASGRDTVAHQPQHF
d_call: TRBD1; v_call: TRBV19; j_call: TRBJ2-2; clone_size: once; cdr3_nt: TGTGCCAGTAGTAGCCAGGGGGCCGGGGAGCTGTTTTTT; cdr3_aa: CASSSQGAGELFF
d_call: -; v_call: TRBV28; j_call: TRBJ1-6; clone_size: -; cdr3_nt: TGTGCCAGCAGTTTGGGACTGATGGGAGGTTCACCCCTCCACTTT; cdr3_aa: CASSLGLMGGSPLHF
d_call: -; v_call: TRBV6-6; j_call: TRBJ1-5; clone_size: -; cdr3_nt: TGTGCCAGCAGTTGGAAGACAGTAACCAGCAATCAGCCCCAGCATTTT; cdr3_aa: CASSWKTVTSNQPQHF
d_call: -; v_call: TRBV7-9; j_call: TRBJ1-2; clone_size: -; cdr3_nt: TGTGCCAGCAGCTCCATTGGGAGAGGCTATGGCTACACCTTC; cdr3_aa: CASSSIGRGYGYTF
d_call: TRBD1; v_call: TRBV7-6; j_call: TRBJ2-7; clone_size: -; cdr3_nt: TGTGCCAGCAGCGACCGACAGGGTATGGGGCACGAGCAGTACTTC; cdr3_aa: CASSDRQGMGHEQYF
d_call: TRBD1; v_call: TRBV7-2; j_call: TRBJ1-2; clone_size: -; cdr3_nt: TGTGCCAGCAGCCTAAACCGGGACAGGGGCTATGGCTACACCTTC; cdr3_aa: CASSLNRDRGYGYTF
d_call: TRBD1; v_call: TRBV28; j_call: TRBJ1-2; clone_size: -; cdr3_nt: TGTGCCAGCAGAACCGGGACAGGGATCTATGGCTACACCTTC; cdr3_aa: CASRTGTGIYGYTF
d_call: -; v_call: TRBV7-9; j_call: TRBJ1-1; clone_size: -; cdr3_nt: TGTGCCAGCAGCACCTTTATGGGCACTGAAGCTTTCTTT; cdr3_aa: CASSTFMGTEAFF
d_call: TRBD1; v_call: TRBV15; j_call: TRBJ1-2; clone_size: -; cdr3_nt: TGTGCCACCAGCAGAGTGGGGGACAGCGGAGGCTACACCTTC; cdr3_aa: CATSRVGDSGGYTF
d_call: -; v_call: TRBV5-8; j_call: TRBJ1-5; clone_size: -; cdr3_nt: TGTGCCAGCAGGGTACGGGGTCCAGCCCAAAATCAGCCCCAGCATTTT; cdr3_aa: CASRVRGPAQNQPQHF
d_call: -; v_call: TRBV28; j_call: TRBJ1-5; clone_size: -; cdr3_nt: TGTGCCAGCACCTCAGCGGCAGGGCGGAATAGCAATCAGCCCCAGCATTTT; cdr3_aa: CASTSAAGRNSNQPQHF
d_call: TRBD1; v_call: TRBV2; j_call: TRBJ2-5; clone_size: -; cdr3_nt: TGTGCCAGCCAGCCGAACAGGGGGCAAGAGACCCAGTACTTC; cdr3_aa: CASQPNRGQETQYF
d_call: TRBD1; v_call: TRBV5-5; j_call: TRBJ1-2; clone_size: -; cdr3_nt: TGTGCCAGCAGCGCGACAGGGAACTATGGCTACACCTTC; cdr3_aa: CASSATGNYGYTF
d_call: -; v_call: TRBV9; j_call: TRBJ1-5; clone_size: -; cdr3_nt: TGTGCCAGCAGCGTAGCTACTGGGGATGGGAGGTGGCATCCGCCCCAGCATTTT; cdr3_aa: CASSVATGDGRWHPPQHF
d_call: -; v_call: TRBV2; j_call: TRBJ1-5; clone_size: once; cdr3_nt: TGTGCCAGCAGTGGGGGCGGGTTCATCGACCGTAATCAGCCCCAGCATTTT; cdr3_aa: CASSGGGFIDRNQPQHF
d_call: TRBD2; v_call: TRBV3-1/TRBV3-2; j_call: TRBJ2-7; clone_size: few; cdr3_nt: TGTGCCAGCAGCCTAGGGACTAAGATGGGGCAGTACTTC; cdr3_aa: CASSLGTKMGQYF
d_call: -; v_call: TRBV24-1; j_call: TRBJ1-2; clone_size: -; cdr3_nt: TGTGCCACCAGTTACGGGGCAGGGGTTGGCTACACCTTC; cdr3_aa: CATSYGAGVGYTF
d_call: TRBD2; v_call: TRBV7-2; j_call: TRBJ2-3; clone_size: -; cdr3_nt: TGTGCCAGCAGCCCCCAGGGACTAGCGGGGACAGATACGCAGTATTTT; cdr3_aa: CASSPQGLAGTDTQYF
d_call: -; v_call: TRBV7-8; j_call: TRBJ1-1; clone_size: -; cdr3_nt: TGTGCCAGCAGCTCACAGACGAACACTGAAGCTTTCTTT; cdr3_aa: CASSSQTNTEAFF
d_call: TRBD1; v_call: TRBV7-2; j_call: TRBJ1-5; clone_size: -; cdr3_nt: TGTGCCAGCAGCAGGAGCCAGGGGGCTCAGCCCCAGCATTTT; cdr3_aa: CASSRSQGAQPQHF
d_call: TRBD2; v_call: TRBV7-2; j_call: TRBJ2-5; clone_size: -; cdr3_nt: TGTGCCAGCAGCGCCCAGAGGGGGACTAGTGAGACCCAGTACTTC; cdr3_aa: CASSAQRGTSETQYF
d_call: -; v_call: TRBV9; j_call: TRBJ2-7; clone_size: -; cdr3_nt: TGTGCCAGCAGCGTGGCCAGCGGCGAGCAGTACTTC; cdr3_aa: CASSVASGEQYF
d_call: TRBD2; v_call: TRBV15; j_call: TRBJ2-5; clone_size: -; cdr3_nt: TGTGCCACCAGCAGAGCGGGGGGACTAGCGGGGGTCGGAGAGACCCAGTACTTC; cdr3_aa: CATSRAGGLAGVGETQYF